This T cell receptor (beta chain) was retrieved from a study of blood T cell repertoires in COVID-19. About the research overall: Sites across the United States, Italy and Spain contributed samples from acute and convalescent COVID-19. From T cells, B-cell-depleted T cells, or PBMCs came the material, which was cDNA or gDNA.

The table lists this clone with a count of one. Germline V gene sequence: CDR1 LNHDA, CDR2 SQIVND (reference sequence). V lost 3 bases, J lost 5 bases, and 3 bases stayed unmatched. This CDR3 contains 14 residues. Some clones are missing from TCRdb's copy, which holds only in-frame ones; the method was immunoSEQ multiplex PCR. The table shows around 270,000 clones, with roughly nine tenths occurring only once. The TCR comes from a man between 60 and 75 years old who had recovered from COVID-19. Sequencing was carried out using peripheral blood. The chain recombines TRBV19 with TRBJ1-5; the match to TRBD1 covers 8 bases. CDR3 bases: TGTGCCAGTAGTATGTTCAGGGGGCATCAGCCCCAGCATTTT. Translation: CASSMFRGHQPQHF. The full variable domain, with the rest looked up from reference TRBV19 and TRBJ1-5, is DGGITQSPKYLFRKEGQNVTLSCEQNLNHDAMYWYRQDPGQGLRLIYYSQIVNDFQKGDIAEGYSVSREKKESFPLTVTSAQKNPTAFYLCASSMFRGHQPQHFGDGTRLSIL.